This TCR beta chain was obtained from a study of blood T cell repertoires in COVID-19. Overall study context: Specimens from acute and convalescent COVID-19 originated in the United States, Italy and Spain.

The protocol was immunoSEQ multiplex PCR, while the TCRdb copy is restricted to in-frame clones and leaves out a portion. The repertoire holds 200,000 to 250,000 clones, with approximately 84% as singletons. Patients from Seattle were sampled longitudinally, starting during active infection. The clonotype originates from a woman aged 80 or over with COVID-19, enrolled during active disease. The source material was peripheral blood.

CDR3 region: CASSLALTTGRGTDTQYF. The DNA of the CDR3 is TGTGCCAGCAGCCTTGCACTAACGACGGGGCGGGGGACAGATACGCAGTATTTT. The chain joins TRBV11-2 to TRBJ2-3, with 7 bases that match TRBD2. This CDR3 has 18 residues. With V trimmed by 5 bases and J by 3 bases, 17 bases remained unmatched. Per germline, CDR1 SGHAT and CDR2 FQNNGV.